Presented here are 5 T cell receptor beta chains from one specimen sequenced in a study of T cells after yellow fever vaccination. TCRdb ran MiXCR on the 5' RACE reads and lists one entry per CDR3 protein. The table has 250,000 to 400,000 distinct CDR3 sequences, over 4% seen once. This material consisted of PBMCs, taken 5 days after the yellow fever booster vaccination. Every receptor here comes from a man between 18 and 29 years old who received the YFV17D yellow fever vaccine.

This clonotype has a count of ten or more. V and J are TRBV6-5 and TRBJ1-5, with no clear D. Trimming took 3 bases from V and 6 from J, leaving 6 bases between them. Per the germline V gene, CDR1 is MNHEY and CDR2 is SVGAGI. CDR3 length: 12 amino acids. For the CDR3, the DNA is TGTGCCAGCAGTTATCTAGGTCAGCCCCAGCATTTT. It is translated as CASSYLGQPQHF.

This clonotype was seen at least ten times. This chain connects TRBV6-2 or TRBV6-3 to TRBJ1-1, with D possibly matching TRBD1 (6 bases). The V end lost 5 bases, the J end lost 7 bases, and 17 bases lay between the germline ends. The CDR3 extends over 14 amino acids. Looked up from germline, CDR1 is MNHEY and CDR2 is SVGEGT. CDR3 bases: TGTGCCAGCAGTAAGTCGGACAGCTATAGTGAAGCTTTCTTT. This translates into CASSKSDSYSEAFF.

This clonotype was detected many times. The chain recombines TRBV7-2 with TRBJ2-2, with 7 bases fitting TRBD2. The CDR3 spans 17 residues. Germline V gene data show CDR1 as SGHTA and CDR2 as FQGNSA. V was clipped by 5 bases and J by 7 bases; unmatched bases: 16. This CDR3 reads CASSPRDYPRGDGELFF. CDR3 sequence (DNA): TGTGCCAGCAGCCCTCGGGACTACCCCCGTGGAGACGGGGAGCTGTTTTTT. The full variable domain, with the rest looked up from reference TRBV7-2 and TRBJ2-2, is GAGVSQSPSNKVTEKGKDVELRCDPISGHTALYWYRQSLGQGLEFLIYFQGNSAPDKSGLPSDRFSAERTGGSVSTLTIQRTQQEDSAVYLCASSPRDYPRGDGELFFGEGSRLTVL.

This clonotype was seen ten or more times. This chain connects TRBV5-1 to TRBJ2-5, with D possibly called TRBD1 or TRBD2 (5 bases each). With 2 bases removed from V and 3 bases from J, the gap between germline ends came to 17 bases. This CDR3 has 16 amino acids. In germline, CDR1 is SGHRS, CDR2 YFSETQ. Here the CDR3 reads CASSFIPGDGEETQYF. The CDR3 region has the DNA TGCGCCAGCAGCTTCATTCCCGGGGACGGGGAAGAGACCCAGTACTTC.

The table lists this clonotype with many counts. The genes are TRBV20-1 and TRBJ1-1; D not certain. The CDR3 has 15 amino acids. V gave up 6 bases and J gave up 4 bases, with 21 bases separating them. The germline CDR1 and CDR2 sequences are DFQATT and SNEGSKA (reference sequence). The CDR3 nucleotides are TGCAGTGCCCCCCCGGTCCAGGCGACGGGCACTGAAGCTTTCTTT. Translated: CSAPPVQATGTEAFF.